This T cell receptor beta chain was recorded in a study of cytomegalovirus exposure and HLA in healthy donors. Germline CDR1 reads GTSNPN; CDR2 reads SVGIG (reference sequence). V lost 3 bases and J 4 bases, leaving 7 bases between the germline ends. The CDR3 length is 12 residues. The PCR had 60 Vbeta and 13 Jbeta primers. Libraries were prepared by immunoSEQ multiplex PCR; TCRdb keeps only in-frame clonotypes and omits some of them. The sample lists around 130,000 clones; around 83% were seen once. The chain recombines TRBV30 with TRBJ2-1, with D unresolved. The TCR sequence derives from a man aged 45-65 years in good health and CMV-seronegative. The sequenced material came from PBMCs. This CDR3 reads CAWSGSYNEQFF. The CDR3 nucleotides are TGTGCCTGGAGCGGGTCTTACAATGAGCAGTTCTTC.